The 27 T cell receptor beta chains presented below share a single source sample, sequenced in a study of cytomegalovirus exposure and HLA in healthy donors. Primers: 60 Vbeta forward and 13 Jbeta reverse. TCRdb keeps only in-frame clones here, not all; method: immunoSEQ multiplex PCR. The table lists around 160,000 clones, 68% of them singletons. The sample consisted of PBMCs. The origin of the receptors is a man aged 50 to 59 in good health and CMV-seronegative.

This clone was detected only a few times. J is TRBJ2-7 and V is TRBV6-5; weak D call: TRBD1 (6 bases). Trimming removed 6 bases from V and 2 bases from J, with 11 bases in between. Germline-derived CDR1 and CDR2 are MNHEY and SVGAGI. The CDR3 totals 13 residues. DNA of the CDR3: TGTGCCAGCAGGGAAACAGGGACCTACGAGCAGTACTTC. Its protein product is CASRETGTYEQYF.

V and J are TRBV5-1 and TRBJ2-3; tentatively, D is TRBD1 (6 bases). This CDR3 is 14 amino acids long. Germline CDR1 is SGHRS and CDR2 is YFSETQ. The V and J ends lost 0 bases and 4 bases respectively, with 9 bases between them. Here the CDR3 reads CASSLAEGADTQYF. The CDR3 DNA sequence: TGCGCCAGCAGCTTGGCCGAGGGGGCAGATACGCAGTATTTT. The full variable domain, its missing parts supplied by reference TRBV5-1 and TRBJ2-3, is KAGVTQTPRYLIKTRGQQVTLSCSPISGHRSVSWYQQTPGQGLQFLFEYFSETQRNKGNFPGRFSGRQFSNSRSEMNVSTLELGDSALYLCASSLAEGADTQYFGPGTRLTVL.

The rearrangement joins TRBV19 to TRBJ1-1, with 8 nucleotides matching TRBD1. The CDR3 spans 13 residues. The J segment lost 1 base and the V segment lost 8 bases, leaving 3 bases of the junction unmatched. CDR1 and CDR2 (germline): LNHDA, SQIVND (reference sequence). DNA for the CDR3: TGTGCCAGTTTGGACAGGGCGAACACTGAAGCTTTCTTT. Protein: CASLDRANTEAFF.

Only one count was recorded for this clone. The chain joins TRBV5-1 to TRBJ1-1, with D tentatively TRBD1 (6 bases). V lost 6 bases and J 3 bases, leaving 18 bases between the germline ends. CDR1 is SGHRS and CDR2 is YFSETQ in the germline V gene. The CDR3 has 15 amino acids. CDR3 sequence (DNA): TGCGCCAGCAACCCTTCGGGGGGGCAATACACTGAAGCTTTCTTT. Its translation: CASNPSGGQYTEAFF. Full variable domain (remainder filled in from reference TRBV5-1 and TRBJ1-1): KAGVTQTPRYLIKTRGQQVTLSCSPISGHRSVSWYQQTPGQGLQFLFEYFSETQRNKGNFPGRFSGRQFSNSRSEMNVSTLELGDSALYLCASNPSGGQYTEAFFGQGTRLTVV.

V and J are TRBV29-1 and TRBJ1-1; D is unresolved. Trimming shortened V by 4 bases and J by 2 bases, and 2 bases separated the two germline ends. The CDR3 has 10 residues. CDR1 is SQVTM and CDR2 is ANQGSEA in the germline V gene. CDR3 coding DNA: TGCAGCGTTGTAAACACTGAAGCTTTCTTT. Translated, it gives CSVVNTEAFF.

The chain recombines TRBV15 with TRBJ1-2, with D unresolved. The germline V and J ends were trimmed by 1 base and 8 bases, with 11 bases remaining between them. The V gene's germline CDR1 is LNHNV and CDR2 YYDKDF (reference sequence). The length of the CDR3 is 13 residues. Here the CDR3 DNA reads TGTGCCACCAGCAGAGCGGGGTTGGAGGGCTACACCTTC. This translates into CATSRAGLEGYTF.

The CDR3 DNA follows: TGTGCCAGCGCCGTAGAGGGGGCGGGTAACACTGAAGCTTTCTTT. Protein product: CASAVEGAGNTEAFF. The rearrangement uses TRBV7-9 and TRBJ1-1, with TRBD1 matching over 7 bases. Germline V gives CDR1 SEHNR, CDR2 FQNEAQ (reference sequence). There are 15 residues in the CDR3. Trimming removed 8 bases from V and 2 bases from J; junction bases left unmatched: 11.

CDR3: CASSPYGQGASNTEAFF. For the CDR3, the DNA is TGTGCCAGTAGTCCCTACGGACAGGGGGCTTCGAACACTGAAGCTTTCTTT. V and J are TRBV19 and TRBJ1-1; 11 bases agree with TRBD1. In germline, CDR1 is LNHDA, CDR2 SQIVND (reference sequence). The CDR3 has 17 amino acids. The J segment lost 1 base and the V segment lost 5 bases, leaving 9 bases of the junction unmatched. The entire variable domain, with the rest obtained from reference TRBV19 and TRBJ1-1, is as follows: DGGITQSPKYLFRKEGQNVTLSCEQNLNHDAMYWYRQDPGQGLRLIYYSQIVNDFQKGDIAEGYSVSREKKESFPLTVTSAQKNPTAFYLCASSPYGQGASNTEAFFGQGTRLTVV.

The chain has TRBV6-5 and TRBJ2-7; D unclear. The CDR3 runs 15 residues. Germline V CDR1 and CDR2: MNHEY, SVGAGI. The V end lost 1 base, the J end lost 0 bases, and 10 bases lay between the germline ends. CDR3 sequence: CASSYYPSGSYEQYF. The CDR3 DNA follows: TGTGCCAGCAGTTACTACCCCTCGGGCTCCTACGAGCAGTACTTC.

This clone was observed a handful of times. The chain has TRBV19 and TRBJ1-1; D is possibly TRBD1 (5 bases). Looked up from germline, CDR1 is LNHDA and CDR2 is SQIVND (reference sequence). V was cut by 6 bases and J by 1 base, with 12 bases left in between. The CDR3 spans 14 residues. The chain's CDR3 is CASSYTRANTEAFF. The DNA for the CDR3 is TGTGCCAGTAGCTACACCAGGGCGAACACTGAAGCTTTCTTT. Supplemented by reference TRBV19 and TRBJ1-1, the full variable domain reads DGGITQSPKYLFRKEGQNVTLSCEQNLNHDAMYWYRQDPGQGLRLIYYSQIVNDFQKGDIAEGYSVSREKKESFPLTVTSAQKNPTAFYLCASSYTRANTEAFFGQGTRLTVV.

V gene TRBV19 combines with J gene TRBJ1-1; D perhaps matches TRBD1 (5 bases). The germline V gene has CDR1 LNHDA and CDR2 SQIVND (reference sequence). V lost 3 bases and J lost 6, with 14 bases in between. The CDR3 is 14 residues long. CDR3 in amino acids: CASSIGSRVPEAFF. The DNA for the CDR3 is TGTGCCAGTAGTATTGGGTCCAGGGTCCCTGAAGCTTTCTTT.

This clone was found a few times. The chain has TRBV4-3 and TRBJ1-2; maybe TRBD1 (5 bases). V lost 0 bases and J 2 bases, leaving 13 bases between the germline ends. This CDR3 comprises 16 residues. Germline lookup yields CDR1 LGHNA and CDR2 YSLEER. The CDR3 spells CASSQDLRGKNYGYTF. In nucleotides, the CDR3 is TGCGCCAGCAGCCAAGATCTTAGGGGTAAAAACTATGGCTACACCTTC.

V is TRBV28 and J is TRBJ2-7; 10 bases are shared with TRBD1. CDR3 length equals 15 residues. The V gene end was trimmed by 5 bases and the J gene end by 2 bases; junction bases not matched to a gene: 6. CDR1 is MDHEN and CDR2 is SYDVKM in the germline V gene. CDR3 region: CASSPAGQGAYEQYF. The CDR3 bases are TGTGCCAGCAGTCCTGCCGGACAGGGGGCCTACGAGCAGTACTTC.

V usage is TRBV5-1 and J usage is TRBJ1-1; D perhaps matches TRBD1 (6 bases). V lost 1 base, J lost 1 base, and 11 bases lay in between. This CDR3 contains 15 residues. Germline CDR1 is SGHRS and CDR2 is YFSETQ. For the CDR3, the DNA is TGCGCCAGCAGCTTGTCGGGGGGGCGGAACACTGAAGCTTTCTTT. Protein product: CASSLSGGRNTEAFF.

The chain joins TRBV28 to TRBJ1-6; D ambiguous. Between the trimmed V and J ends, which lost 5 bases and 0 bases, there was a span of 14 bases. The CDR3 sequence is 17 residues long. The germline V gene encodes CDR1 MDHEN and CDR2 SYDVKM. CDR3 sequence (DNA): TGTGCCAGCAGTCCCGGTTCGGGTAGCTCCTATAATTCACCCCTCCACTTT. Amino acid sequence: CASSPGSGSSYNSPLHF. Based on the CDR3 plus reference TRBV28 and TRBJ1-6, the full variable domain is DVKVTQSSRYLVKRTGEKVFLECVQDMDHENMFWYRQDPGLGLRLIYFSYDVKMKEKGDIPEGYSVSREKKERFSLILESASTNQTSMYLCASSPGSGSSYNSPLHFGNGTRLTVT.

The chain carries TRBV7-2 and TRBJ2-5; a possible D gene is TRBD1 (6 bases). The germline V gene has CDR1 SGHTA and CDR2 FQGNSA. This CDR3 is 14 amino acids long. Trimming cost V 5 bases and J 3 bases, with 13 bases left between them. The CDR3: CASSRRDNKETQYF. In DNA form, the CDR3 reads TGTGCCAGCAGCCGCCGGGACAATAAAGAGACCCAGTACTTC.

The rearrangement joins TRBV19 to TRBJ2-6; 9 bases match TRBD1. There are 19 residues in the CDR3. CDR1 is LNHDA and CDR2 is SQIVND in the germline V gene (reference sequence). V shed 5 bases and J 2 bases; nucleotides not matched to a gene: 13. For the CDR3, the DNA is TGTGCCAGTAGTTTTTTCCCGGGACAGGGAACAACTGGGGCCAACGTCCTGACTTTC. Amino acids: CASSFFPGQGTTGANVLTF.

The table lists this clone with a count of one. The rearrangement links TRBV9 to TRBJ2-3; 7 bases match TRBD1. The CDR3 covers 16 residues. Germline V gene lookup returns CDR1 SGDLS and CDR2 YYNGEE. V was pared by 3 bases and J by 2 bases, with 9 bases of the junction left unmatched. The CDR3 protein is CASSASTGTATDTQYF. The CDR3 DNA sequence: TGTGCCAGCAGCGCATCGACAGGGACGGCCACAGATACGCAGTATTTT.

In its sample, this clone was seen once. The V and J genes are TRBV2 and TRBJ1-4, with TRBD1 identical over 8 bases. The CDR3 loop spans 14 amino acids. With 5 bases clipped from V and 6 bases from J, the junction kept 5 bases outside the gene matches. Germline values: CDR1 SNHLY, CDR2 FYNNEI. CDR3 coding DNA: TGTGCCAGCAGTTTGACAGGGGTTTATGAAAAACTGTTTTTT. Translation: CASSLTGVYEKLFF.

The rearrangement links TRBV9 to TRBJ1-6, with 7 bases fitting TRBD1. Trimming took 3 bases from V and 7 from J; bases not matched to a gene: 4. The CDR3 spans 14 residues. CDR1 is SGDLS and CDR2 is YYNGEE in the germline V gene. In DNA, the CDR3 is TGTGCCAGCAGCGCCGACAGGGTAAATTCACCCCTCCACTTT. It yields the protein CASSADRVNSPLHF.

J is TRBJ2-5 and V is TRBV7-2; 7 bases fit TRBD1. CDR3 length equals 13 residues. The J segment lost 2 bases and the V segment lost 5 bases, leaving 2 bases of the junction unmatched. Germline V gene lookup returns CDR1 SGHTA and CDR2 FQGNSA. CDR3 sequence: CASSRGQQETQYF. In nucleotides, the CDR3 is TGTGCCAGCAGCCGGGGACAGCAAGAGACCCAGTACTTC.

This sequence joins TRBV19 and TRBJ1-4; D uncertain. The CDR3 contains 12 residues. Trimming removed 5 bases at V and 8 bases at J, with 9 bases between. Germline V gene data show CDR1 as LNHDA and CDR2 as SQIVND (reference sequence). In DNA form, the CDR3 reads TGTGCCAGTAGTGGCTGGGAGGAAAAACTGTTTTTT. Translated, it gives CASSGWEEKLFF.

This rearrangement joins TRBV18 to TRBJ2-3; 8 bases are shared with TRBD1. V trimming: 3 bases; J trimming: 2 bases; junction bases outside the gene matches: 1. The germline V gene encodes CDR1 KGHSH and CDR2 LQKENI. The CDR3 sequence is 14 residues long. CDR3 loop: CASSPDRDTDTQYF. Written as DNA, the CDR3 is TGTGCCAGCTCACCGGACAGGGACACAGATACGCAGTATTTT.

This chain links TRBV7-3 with TRBJ2-3; 9 bases align to TRBD2. The germline V gene has CDR1 SGHTA and CDR2 FQGTGA. V trimming: 1 base; J trimming: 4 bases; junction bases outside the gene matches: 12. This CDR3 is built from 18 residues. Written as DNA, the CDR3 is TGTGCCAGCAGCTTAAGTGGGGCTAGCGGGGCCGCCCCAGATACGCAGTATTTT. Translated: CASSLSGASGAAPDTQYF.

The chain recombines TRBV4-2 with TRBJ2-7; the D gene is possibly TRBD2 (5 bases). The V gene's germline CDR1 is LGHNA and CDR2 YNFKEQ. The V end was cut by 0 bases, the J end by 0 bases, with 9 bases between. The CDR3 contains 15 residues. The CDR3 DNA reads TGTGCCAGCAGCCAAGAAGCAGGAGGCTCCTACGAGCAGTACTTC. Translating gives CASSQEAGGSYEQYF.

Worth noting for this clone: The same CDR3 can be traced to other DNA sequences in this sample. This rearrangement joins TRBV7-9 to TRBJ1-2, with D possibly TRBD1 on 5 matching bases. Looked up from germline, CDR1 is SEHNR and CDR2 is FQNEAQ (reference sequence). The germline V and J ends were trimmed by 1 base and 10 bases, with 10 bases remaining between them. The CDR3 has 12 residues. The CDR3 DNA sequence: TGTGCCAGCAGCTTAGAGGGCAGGGACTACACCTTC. Translation gives CASSLEGRDYTF.

This clone was seen only a few times. The chain has TRBV6-5 and TRBJ1-6; TRBD1 might be the D (6 bases). The CDR3 extends over 15 amino acids. Trimming left V 2 bases short and J 8 bases short, with 13 bases between. From germline, CDR1 is MNHEY and CDR2 SVGAGI. The CDR3 DNA is TGTGCCAGCAGTTACGTTCCAGGGGAGTATTCACCCCTCCACTTT. Protein: CASSYVPGEYSPLHF.